This TCR beta chain was sequenced during a study of T cell responses to AZD1222 COVID-19 vaccine. The study's findings and limits: Donors were largely white British and mainly female; clonal diversity was possibly underestimated.

The table came from immunoSEQ multiplex PCR; TCRdb's copy has only in-frame clones and leaves some out. Of 90,000 to 120,000 clones in the sample, about 88% are singletons; the top ten hold about a sixth. Comments on this clone: Its antigen is not known.

The receptor comes from an adult in good health. The sample here was peripheral blood, taken on day 0 of AZD1222 vaccination.

DNA for the CDR3: TGCAGCGGAACCCGACAGGCTACAGATACGCAGTATTTT. This translates into CSGTRQATDTQYF. The V and J genes are TRBV29-1 and TRBJ2-3, with D possibly matching TRBD1 (6 bases). Germline assignment: CDR1 SQVTM and CDR2 ANQGSEA. CDR3 length equals 13 residues. The V gene lost 7 bases and the J gene lost 3 bases, with 14 bases spanning the gap.